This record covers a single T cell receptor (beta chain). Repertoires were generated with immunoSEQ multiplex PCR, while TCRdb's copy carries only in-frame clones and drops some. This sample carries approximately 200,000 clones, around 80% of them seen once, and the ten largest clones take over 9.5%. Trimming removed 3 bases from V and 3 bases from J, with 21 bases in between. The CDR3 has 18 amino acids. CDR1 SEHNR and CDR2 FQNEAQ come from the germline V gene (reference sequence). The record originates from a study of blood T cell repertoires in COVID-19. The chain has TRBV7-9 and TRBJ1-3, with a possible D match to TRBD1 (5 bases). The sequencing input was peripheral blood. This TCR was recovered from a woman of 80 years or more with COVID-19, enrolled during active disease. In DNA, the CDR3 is TGTGCCAGCAGCTTGGCCGAGGGACCCTGGAGGGTTGGAAACACCATATATTTT. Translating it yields CASSLAEGPWRVGNTIYF.